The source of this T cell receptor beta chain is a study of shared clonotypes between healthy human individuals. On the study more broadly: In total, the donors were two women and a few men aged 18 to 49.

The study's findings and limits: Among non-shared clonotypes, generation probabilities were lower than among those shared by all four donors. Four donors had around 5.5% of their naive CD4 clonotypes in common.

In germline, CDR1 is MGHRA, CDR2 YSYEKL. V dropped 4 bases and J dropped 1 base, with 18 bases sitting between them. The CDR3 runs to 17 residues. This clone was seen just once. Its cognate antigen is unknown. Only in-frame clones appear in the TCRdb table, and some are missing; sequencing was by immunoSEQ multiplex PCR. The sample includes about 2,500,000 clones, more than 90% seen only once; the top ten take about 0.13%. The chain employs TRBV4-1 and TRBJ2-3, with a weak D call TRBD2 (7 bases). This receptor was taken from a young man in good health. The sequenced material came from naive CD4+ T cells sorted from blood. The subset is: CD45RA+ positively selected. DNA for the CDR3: TGCGCCAGCAGCCTCCAGAGAGGGGGGGGGCGCACAGATACGCAGTATTTT. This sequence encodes CASSLQRGGGRTDTQYF.